A single sample gave rise to the 25 T cell receptor beta chains below, sequenced in a study of cytomegalovirus exposure and HLA in healthy donors. The study ran its PCR with 60 Vbeta and 13 Jbeta primers. Sequencing was performed with immunoSEQ multiplex PCR; in TCRdb, only in-frame clones are kept and a portion is missing. The sample yields approximately 160,000 clones, about three quarters seen once. Sequencing used PBMCs. The receptor source for this set is a woman aged 40 to 55 in good health and CMV-seropositive.

The chain combines TRBV27 with TRBJ1-2; no reliable D call. The CDR3 loop spans 15 amino acids. With 5 bases removed from V and 6 bases from J, the gap between germline ends came to 19 bases. CDR1 and CDR2 from the germline V gene are MNHEY and SMNVEV (reference sequence). The DNA of the CDR3 is TGTGCCAGCAGTCCCCATCCCCATCGGAGTGATGGCTACACCTTC. This encodes CASSPHPHRSDGYTF.

The chain employs TRBV7-9 and TRBJ1-5; no firm D call. CDR1 and CDR2 from the germline V gene are SEHNR and FQNEAQ (reference sequence). This CDR3 is built from 15 residues. V gave up 7 bases and J gave up 0 bases, with 13 bases separating them. The CDR3 nucleotides are TGTGCCAGCATGACCTCAGAGGCTAGCAATCAGCCCCAGCATTTT. Protein sequence: CASMTSEASNQPQHF.

The V and J genes are TRBV7-2 and TRBJ2-5; 13 nucleotides agree with TRBD2. The J segment lost 2 bases and the V segment lost 3 bases, leaving 0 bases of the junction unmatched. The CDR3 runs 15 residues. Germline V gives CDR1 SGHTA, CDR2 FQGNSA. The CDR3 is CASSLGLAGQETQYF. The CDR3, as DNA: TGTGCCAGCAGCTTGGGACTAGCGGGACAAGAGACCCAGTACTTC. The full variable domain, rest sourced from reference TRBV7-2 and TRBJ2-5, is GAGVSQSPSNKVTEKGKDVELRCDPISGHTALYWYRQSLGQGLEFLIYFQGNSAPDKSGLPSDRFSAERTGGSVSTLTIQRTQQEDSAVYLCASSLGLAGQETQYFGPGTRLLVL.

This clone was seen more than once but under ten times. The genes are TRBV2 and TRBJ1-2; possible D gene TRBD1, 6 bases. The CDR3 spans 14 residues. CDR1 is SNHLY, CDR2 FYNNEI, per germline. V lost 5 bases, J lost 3 bases, and 13 bases lay in between. CDR3 loop: CASSFRGADYGYTF. CDR3 DNA: TGTGCCAGCAGTTTCAGGGGCGCTGACTATGGCTACACCTTC.

The chain combines TRBV27 with TRBJ2-5; 10 bases line up with TRBD1. The J call may be mistaken, given a closer DNA end match to TRBJ2-7. The length of the CDR3 is 14 residues. Germline CDR1 MNHEY, CDR2 SMNVEV (reference sequence). CDR3 region: CASSPTTGGVEQYF. The CDR3 DNA reads TGTGCCAGCAGTCCCACGACAGGGGGCGTCGAGCAGTACTTC.

The chain is built from TRBV19 and TRBJ2-1; 13 bases fit TRBD2. V lost 5 bases, J lost 7 bases, and 11 bases stayed unmatched. CDR1 is LNHDA, CDR2 SQIVND, per germline (reference sequence). The length of the CDR3 is 17 residues. CDR3 amino acids: CASSSWTSGSRVNEQFF. In nucleotides, the CDR3 is TGTGCCAGTAGTTCGTGGACTAGCGGGAGTAGAGTGAATGAGCAGTTCTTC.

This chain links TRBV14 with TRBJ2-3; 7 bases map to TRBD1. Germline values: CDR1 SGHDN, CDR2 FVKESK. The length of the CDR3 is 15 residues. The ends lost 4 bases at V and 2 bases at J; junction bases unmatched: 6. The CDR3 nucleotides are TGTGCCAGCAGCCGTATAGAGGGGGCCACAGATACGCAGTATTTT. Translated, it gives CASSRIEGATDTQYF.

The V call is TRBV28, the J call TRBJ2-7, with TRBD1 matching over 7 bases. This CDR3 contains 14 residues. Losses at the gene ends were 7 bases for V and 3 bases for J; bases not matched to a gene: 9. Germline V gives CDR1 MDHEN, CDR2 SYDVKM. As DNA, the CDR3 is TGTGCCAGCAACGTTCAGGGGGACCTCTACGAGCAGTACTTC. It codes for CASNVQGDLYEQYF.

The chain recombines TRBV29-1 with TRBJ2-7, with 10 positions matching TRBD2. The CDR3 is 16 amino acids. CDR1 and CDR2 (germline): SQVTM, ANQGSEA. V gave up 5 bases and J gave up 3 bases; unmatched junction bases: 13. This CDR3 is CSVSGSGRGGFYEQYF. In DNA, the CDR3 is TGCAGCGTTTCGGGCAGCGGGAGGGGAGGTTTCTACGAGCAGTACTTC.

The chain couples TRBV4-1 to TRBJ1-2; D is ambiguous. CDR1 and CDR2 (germline): MGHRA, YSYEKL. The CDR3 length is 15 residues. V was trimmed by 1 base and J by 7 bases, leaving 16 bases between them. CDR3 bases: TGCGCCAGCAGCCAAGTATCTGCACCCCAGGTTGGCTACACCTTC. Its protein product is CASSQVSAPQVGYTF.

The CDR3 region has the DNA TGTGCCAGCAGTTTCGGCACCGGGGAGCTGTTTTTT. It is translated as CASSFGTGELFF. V is TRBV27 and J is TRBJ2-2; D not resolved. With 3 bases removed from V and 4 bases from J, the gap between germline ends came to 3 bases. The V gene's germline CDR1 is MNHEY and CDR2 SMNVEV (reference sequence). The CDR3 spans 12 residues.

There are a few counts of this clone. The CDR3 loop reads CATSGTGGNEQFF. In nucleotides, the CDR3 is TGTGCCACTTCCGGGACAGGGGGTAATGAGCAGTTCTTC. The chain carries TRBV19 and TRBJ2-1; 11 bases agree with TRBD1. Germline V gives CDR1 LNHDA, CDR2 SQIVND (reference sequence). V lost 10 bases and J lost 7; bases outside the gene matches: 6. The CDR3 contains 13 residues. Full variable domain (outside the CDR3, taken from reference TRBV19 and TRBJ2-1): DGGITQSPKYLFRKEGQNVTLSCEQNLNHDAMYWYRQDPGQGLRLIYYSQIVNDFQKGDIAEGYSVSREKKESFPLTVTSAQKNPTAFYLCATSGTGGNEQFFGPGTRLTVL.

This clone showed up just once. The CDR3 DNA reads TGTGCCAGCAACCCGACTAGCGGGAAAGAAGAGACCCAGTACTTC. Translated: CASNPTSGKEETQYF. The rearrangement links TRBV6-5 to TRBJ2-5, with 11 nucleotides matching TRBD2. The CDR3 spans 15 residues. J gave up 3 bases and V 7 bases, and 7 bases lay outside the gene matches. Germline lookup yields CDR1 MNHEY and CDR2 SVGAGI.

The rearrangement uses TRBV7-8 and TRBJ1-1; 8 nucleotides align to TRBD1. This CDR3 has 15 amino acids. Germline V gene data show CDR1 as SGHVS and CDR2 as FQNEAQ. Trimming removed 5 bases from V and 5 bases from J; junction bases left unmatched: 10. CDR3 loop: CASSQGRTGGTEAFF. Written as DNA, the CDR3 is TGTGCCAGCAGCCAGGGACGTACAGGGGGAACTGAAGCTTTCTTT.

The chain links TRBV30 to TRBJ2-5, with 8 bases matching TRBD1. This CDR3 is 15 amino acids long. The germline V gene has CDR1 GTSNPN and CDR2 SVGIG (reference sequence). With V trimmed by 2 bases and J by 0 bases, 5 bases remained unmatched. As DNA, the CDR3 is TGTGCCTGGAGTCTCGGACAGGGACACCAAGAGACCCAGTACTTC. Translation: CAWSLGQGHQETQYF.

This clone turned up a few times. The CDR3 is CASTNNPPENTEAFF. The DNA for the CDR3 is TGTGCCAGCACCAACAATCCGCCCGAGAACACTGAAGCTTTCTTT. The chain carries TRBV6-6 and TRBJ1-1; D is unresolved. V lost 7 bases and J 1 base, leaving 16 bases between the germline ends. There are 15 residues in the CDR3. The germline V gene has CDR1 MNHNY and CDR2 SVGAGI (reference sequence).

The chain carries TRBV27 and TRBJ2-7, with a tentative D call TRBD1 (6 bases). Germline loops: CDR1 MNHEY, CDR2 SMNVEV (reference sequence). V was trimmed by 2 bases and J by 7 bases, leaving 18 bases between them. The CDR3 runs 15 residues. The CDR3 region is CASSLLQGSVGEQYF. DNA of the CDR3: TGTGCCAGCAGTTTACTTCAGGGGTCTGTCGGGGAGCAGTACTTC.

The V and J genes are TRBV5-4 and TRBJ2-7, with TRBD1 matching 7 bases. The V gene end was trimmed by 4 bases and the J gene end by 0 bases; junction bases not matched to a gene: 4. The CDR3 contains 14 residues. Germline lookup yields CDR1 SGHNT and CDR2 YYREEE (reference sequence). The CDR3 protein is CASSLTGNSYEQYF. The CDR3 region has the DNA TGTGCCAGCAGCCTGACAGGGAACTCCTACGAGCAGTACTTC.

This rearrangement joins TRBV21-1 to TRBJ2-3; no DNA check was done on the table's D call, TRBD2. TRBV21-1 is tagged as a pseudogene. The CDR3 extends over 16 amino acids. The CDR3 loop reads CASSTWTSGSTDTQYF. The CDR3 coding sequence is TGTGCCAGCAGCACATGGACTAGCGGTAGCACAGATACGCAGTATTTT.

This clone was seen a few times. The chain employs TRBV4-3 and TRBJ1-4; 10 nucleotides align to TRBD1. Germline V gene sequence: CDR1 LGHNA, CDR2 YSLEER. Unmatched junction bases numbered 4, after V lost 0 bases and J lost 6 bases. This CDR3 has 16 amino acids. The CDR3 sequence: CASSQDRGTGDEKLFF. The CDR3 nucleotides read TGCGCCAGCAGCCAAGATCGAGGGACAGGGGATGAAAAACTGTTTTTT.

This chain joins TRBV7-2 and TRBJ2-5; 7 bases align to TRBD1. Germline V gene lookup returns CDR1 SGHTA and CDR2 FQGNSA. The trim removed 7 bases at V and 5 bases at J, leaving 7 bases unmatched. This CDR3 spans 13 amino acids. The CDR3 protein is CASTRGLGETQYF. CDR3 nucleotide sequence: TGTGCCAGCACGAGGGGGCTTGGGGAGACCCAGTACTTC.

The chain employs TRBV6-5 and TRBJ2-1; TRBD2 aligns across 13 bases. This CDR3 contains 15 residues. Germline assignment: CDR1 MNHEY and CDR2 SVGAGI. Losses at the gene ends were 5 bases for V and 7 bases for J; bases not matched to a gene: 5. The CDR3 is CASSTGTSGTNEQFF. As DNA, the CDR3 is TGTGCCAGCAGTACCGGGACTAGCGGGACAAATGAGCAGTTCTTC.

The chain is built from TRBV19 and TRBJ2-3; 13 nucleotides line up with TRBD2. This CDR3 spans 15 amino acids. V shed 6 bases, J shed 6 bases, and the junction held 6 bases outside the gene matches. Germline CDR1 is LNHDA and CDR2 is SQIVND (reference sequence). The CDR3 region is CASSLLAGGPDTQYF. Here the CDR3 DNA reads TGTGCCAGTAGCCTACTAGCGGGGGGGCCGGATACGCAGTATTTT.

To note about this clone: No conserved phenylalanine or tryptophan ends this CDR3, so it is likely a read error. The rearrangement uses TRBV30 and TRBJ1-2, with TRBD1 as a possible D gene (5 bases). Germline loops: CDR1 GTSNPN, CDR2 SVGIG (reference sequence). The CDR3 loop spans 14 amino acids. V dropped 3 bases and J dropped 8 bases, with 19 bases sitting between them. CDR3 DNA: TGTGCCTGGAGCGGACAAGGGCTCTATTTGGGCTACACCGTC. Encoded protein: CAWSGQGLYLGYTV.

This chain links TRBV25-1 with TRBJ1-5; 7 nucleotides align to TRBD1. Germline trimming cut 2 bases from V and 4 bases from J; bases unmatched to any gene: 2. Per germline, CDR1 MGHDK and CDR2 SYGVNS. This CDR3 has 14 residues. The CDR3 spells CASSEGQENQPQHF. In nucleotides, the CDR3 is TGTGCCAGCAGTGAAGGACAGGAGAATCAGCCCCAGCATTTT.